This T cell receptor (beta chain) was identified in a study of blood T cell repertoires in COVID-19. Participant ages covered about 18 to 89 years across 24 US areas. The CDR3 sequence is 13 residues long. Trimming stripped 4 bases from V and 5 bases from J, with 12 bases between. The germline V gene has CDR1 SGDLS and CDR2 YYNGEE. Using immunoSEQ multiplex PCR, the repertoire was profiled, and TCRdb retains in-frame clones only, with some absent. In the table there are about 220,000 clones, about 91% of which are singletons. The sequence was collected from a woman aged 40 to 55 with acute COVID-19. Material: PBMCs or T cells enriched from blood (not recorded which). This rearrangement joins TRBV9 to TRBJ2-5; D remains unclear. The CDR3 nucleotides read TGTGCCAGCAGCATACGGTTGGGCGAGACCCAGTACTTC. Amino acid sequence: CASSIRLGETQYF.